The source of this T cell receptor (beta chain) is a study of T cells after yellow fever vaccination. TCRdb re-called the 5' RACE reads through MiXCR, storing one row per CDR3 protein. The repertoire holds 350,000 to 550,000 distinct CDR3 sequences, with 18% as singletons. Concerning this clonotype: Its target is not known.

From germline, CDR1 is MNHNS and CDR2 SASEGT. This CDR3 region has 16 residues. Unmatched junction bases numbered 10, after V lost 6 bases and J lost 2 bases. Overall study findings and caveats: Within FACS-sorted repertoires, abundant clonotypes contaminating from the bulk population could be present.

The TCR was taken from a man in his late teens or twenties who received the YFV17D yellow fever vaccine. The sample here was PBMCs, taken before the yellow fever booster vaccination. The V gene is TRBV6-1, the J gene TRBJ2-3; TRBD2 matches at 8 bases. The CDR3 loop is CASRAALAGPTDTQYF. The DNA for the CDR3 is TGTGCCAGCAGAGCCGCCCTAGCGGGTCCCACAGATACGCAGTATTTT.